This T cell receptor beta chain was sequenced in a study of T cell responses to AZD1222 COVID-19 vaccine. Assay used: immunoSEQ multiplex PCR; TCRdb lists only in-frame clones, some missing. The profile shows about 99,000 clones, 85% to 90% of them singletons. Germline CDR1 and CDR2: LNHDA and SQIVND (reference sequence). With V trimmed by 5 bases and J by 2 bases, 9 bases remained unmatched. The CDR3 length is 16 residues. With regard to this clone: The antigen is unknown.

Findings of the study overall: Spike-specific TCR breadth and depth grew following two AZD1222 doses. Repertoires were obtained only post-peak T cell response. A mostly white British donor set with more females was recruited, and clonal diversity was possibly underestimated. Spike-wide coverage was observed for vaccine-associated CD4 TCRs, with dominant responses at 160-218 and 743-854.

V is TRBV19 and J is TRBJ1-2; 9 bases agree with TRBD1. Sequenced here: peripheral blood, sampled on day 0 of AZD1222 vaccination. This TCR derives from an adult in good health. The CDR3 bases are TGTGCCAGTAGTTTCCTACGGGACAGGGTGAACTATGGCTACACCTTC. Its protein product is CASSFLRDRVNYGYTF.